Here is one TCR beta chain with its context. The CDR3 is 12 amino acids. Between the trimmed V and J ends, which lost 4 bases and 9 bases, there was a span of 12 bases. The V gene's germline CDR1 is SGHNT and CDR2 YENEEA. Sequencing used immunoSEQ multiplex PCR; TCRdb keeps in-frame clones, though not all of them. The repertoire holds about 2 million clones, with less than 95% as singletons. Naive-designated CD8 cells lacked CD45RO, were positively enriched for CCR7, and omitted terminally differentiated effector memory CD45RA+ cells. Donors included only healthy HIV-negative adults lacking recent acute infections or vaccinations. The sample originates from a study of shared clonotypes between healthy human individuals.

Sequences were obtained from naive CD8+ T cells sorted from blood. This clonotype was obtained from a man aged 18 to 35 in good health. The chain uses TRBV11-3 and TRBJ1-1; TRBD1 is a possible D gene (6 bases). CDR3 protein: CASSSAGGQAFF. CDR3 coding DNA: TGTGCCAGCAGCTCTGCTGGGGGCCAAGCTTTCTTT.